This T cell receptor beta chain was profiled in a study of Tregs in tolerant kidney transplant recipients (dated by TCRdb to the late 2010s). Describing the broader study: TCRbeta sequencing was used in the study to identify donor-specific regulatory T cells before combined kidney and bone marrow transplantation, and the identified cells were then tracked after transplant. Several methods of expanding Tregs specific for an allogeneic donor were compared by TCRbeta repertoire sequencing in a few healthy controls.

For TCRbeta CDR3 sequencing, genomic DNA was extracted from sorted cells using the QIAGEN DNeasy Blood and Tissue Kit. Through immunoSEQ, high-throughput TCRbeta CDR3 sequencing was done commercially, including PCR amplification with internal controls and bias correction. The source study handled its data this way. A unique productive TCRbeta sequence was defined by the CDR3 nucleotide sequence when primers matched, and otherwise by the CDR3 amino acid sequence together with the Vbeta and Jbeta genes. As a correction for sorting error, sequences shared between sorted populations at a frequency ratio of 2:1 or less were discarded, and the remaining shared sequences were assigned to the higher population. A sequence counted as donor-reactive if, in CFSE-low cells, the sequence had a frequency of at least 0.01% and was expanded at least 5-fold compared with unstimulated cells. Jensen-Shannon divergence calculated on the top 100 TCRbeta sequences ranked by frequency was used to measure repertoire divergence. When a sample had multiple sequencing runs, each run was corrected for sorting error separately and the runs were then pooled. Drawn from immuneACCESS, this table holds only the in-frame rearrangements with V and J called that TCRdb kept. Clones are partly lost; checked studies trace under half to an unresolved V gene and leave the rest unexplained. That table supplies the V and J calls and clone size; D and trimming were determined from the DNA. Within this sample are 200,000 to 300,000 clones, with 80% to 85% of them counted one time only. The ten largest clones represent 0.55% to 0.65% of the sample.

As concerns this clone: It has no known antigen specificity. No base qualities exist here, and no much larger clone lies one base off it.

CDR1 and CDR2, looked up from the germline V gene (reference sequence), are SEHNR and FQNEAQ. Reading from cysteine to phenylalanine, the CDR3 counts 14 amino acids. The kept DNA is CDR3 alone, 42 bases in frame from the first base. V sheds 5 bases and J sheds 6 bases, leaving 16 bases between their ends. The research as a whole found: Biological reproducibility was not examined directly, but technical replication error appeared to be minimal. Expanding Tregs with activated donor B cells appeared to identify the most biologically relevant and donor-specific TCRbeta repertoire. Because the study included only a small number of patients, the results must be confirmed in larger populations and under other immunosuppression protocols.

Unstimulated Tregs (CD4+CD25+CD127-), CD4+ non-Tregs (CD4+CD25-), CD4 and CD8 cells were FACS-sorted from thawed PBMCs. Blood from healthy controls was obtained either as purchased buffy coats or from healthy volunteers. Healthy control blood was processed by Ficoll density gradient to PBMCs and cryopreserved; patient PBMCs were collected before and after transplant. This TCR was recovered from a human donor in good health. This receptor chain uses TRBV7-9 and TRBJ1-1; the D gene is perhaps TRBD1, on 5 matching bases. The sample was CD4+ T cells from blood. The CDR3 amino acid sequence is: CASSLTGGSPEAFF. The sequence in DNA is TGTGCCAGCAGCCTCACAGGAGGTTCACCTGAAGCTTTCTTT.